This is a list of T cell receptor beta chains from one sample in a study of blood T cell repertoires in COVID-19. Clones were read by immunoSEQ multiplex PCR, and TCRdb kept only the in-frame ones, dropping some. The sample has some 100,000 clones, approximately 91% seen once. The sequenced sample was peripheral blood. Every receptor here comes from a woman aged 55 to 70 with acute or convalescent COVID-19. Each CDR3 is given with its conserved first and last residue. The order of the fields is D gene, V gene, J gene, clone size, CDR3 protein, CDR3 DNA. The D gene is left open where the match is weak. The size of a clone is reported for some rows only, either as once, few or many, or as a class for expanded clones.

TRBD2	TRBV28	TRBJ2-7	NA	CASSIGLTGLILSYEQYF	TGTGCCAGCAGTATAGGGTTAACGGGACTAATATTATCCTACGAGCAGTACTTC
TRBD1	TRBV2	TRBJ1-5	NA	CASSPPPGQGTRLPQHF	TGTGCCAGCAGCCCTCCTCCGGGACAGGGAACTAGGTTGCCCCAGCATTTT
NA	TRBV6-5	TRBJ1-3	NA	CASSSDNYRGNTIYF	TGTGCCAGCAGCTCCGACAATTACCGCGGAAACACCATATATTTT
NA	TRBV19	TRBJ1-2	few	CASSRRGSGYTF	TGTGCCAGTAGTAGAAGAGGTTCTGGCTACACCTTC
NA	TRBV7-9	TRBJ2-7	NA	CASSPSGSYEQYF	TGTGCCAGCAGCCCCTCCGGGTCTTACGAGCAGTACTTC
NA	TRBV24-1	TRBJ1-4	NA	CATSRGGGTNEKLFF	TGTGCCACCAGTAGGGGGGGCGGAACGAATGAAAAACTGTTTTTT
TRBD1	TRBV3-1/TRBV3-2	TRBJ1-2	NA	CASSQDGTGGGYTF	TGTGCCAGCAGCCAAGACGGGACAGGGGGTGGCTACACCTTC
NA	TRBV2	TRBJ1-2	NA	CASSEGALGYGYTF	TGTGCCAGCAGTGAAGGGGCCCTCGGCTATGGCTACACCTTC
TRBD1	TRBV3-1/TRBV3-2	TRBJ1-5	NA	CASSQVPPGTGGNQPQHF	TGTGCCAGCAGCCAAGTTCCCCCCGGGACAGGGGGCAATCAGCCCCAGCATTTT
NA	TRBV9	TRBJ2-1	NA	CASSVAGTGSEQFF	TGTGCCAGCAGCGTAGCGGGAACGGGGAGTGAGCAGTTCTTC
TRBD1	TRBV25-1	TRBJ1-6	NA	CASSMTGAYNSPLHF	TGTGCCAGCAGTATGACAGGGGCCTATAATTCACCCCTCCACTTT
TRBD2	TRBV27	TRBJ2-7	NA	CASSHHTREGEQYF	TGTGCCAGCAGTCATCACACCCGGGAGGGCGAGCAGTACTTC
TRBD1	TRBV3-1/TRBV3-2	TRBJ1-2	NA	CASSQGTGGIYGYTF	TGTGCCAGCAGCCAAGGGACAGGGGGAATATATGGCTACACCTTC
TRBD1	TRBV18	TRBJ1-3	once	CASSPTGQASGNTIYF	TGTGCCAGCTCACCGACAGGGCAGGCCTCTGGAAACACCATATATTTT
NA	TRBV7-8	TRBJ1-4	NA	CASGGGPNEKLFF	TGTGCCAGCGGTGGGGGCCCTAATGAAAAACTGTTTTTT
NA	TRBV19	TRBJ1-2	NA	CASRGIDYGYTF	TGTGCCTCAAGAGGAATAGACTATGGCTACACCTTC
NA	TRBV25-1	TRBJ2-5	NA	CASKGGAETQYF	TGTGCCAGCAAAGGTGGGGCAGAGACCCAGTACTTC
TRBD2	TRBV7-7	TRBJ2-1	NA	CASSLAGGTSGREADNEQFF	TGTGCTAGCAGCTTAGCCGGGGGGACTAGCGGGAGAGAAGCCGACAATGAGCAGTTCTTC
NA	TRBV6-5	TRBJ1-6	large	CASSYFRVYSPLHF	TGTGCCAGCAGTTATTTTCGGGTTTACTCACCCCTCCACTTT
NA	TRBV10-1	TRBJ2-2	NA	CASSLNRVGELFF	TGCGCCAGCAGTTTAAACAGGGTCGGGGAGCTGTTTTTT
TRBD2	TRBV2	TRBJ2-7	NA	CASILRSGEYEQYF	TGTGCCAGCATCTTACGGAGCGGGGAATACGAGCAGTACTTC
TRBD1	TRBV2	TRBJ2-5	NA	CASSGPLGQGVGETQYF	TGTGCCAGCAGTGGCCCTCTCGGACAGGGGGTAGGGGAGACCCAGTACTTC
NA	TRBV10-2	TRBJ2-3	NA	CASILTRDASDTQYF	TGCGCCAGCATCCTCACGCGGGACGCTTCAGATACGCAGTATTTT
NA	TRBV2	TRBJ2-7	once	CASGGRLDTYEQYF	TGTGCCAGCGGAGGACGACTAGATACCTACGAGCAGTACTTC
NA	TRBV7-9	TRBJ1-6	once	CASSNSYSPLHF	TGTGCCAGCAGCAACTCCTATTCACCCCTCCACTTT
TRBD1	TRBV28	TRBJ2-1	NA	CAHRGVFYNEQFF	TGTGCCCACAGGGGGGTTTTCTACAATGAGCAGTTCTTC
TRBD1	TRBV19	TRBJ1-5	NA	CASSGPRVDRGLQPQHF	TGTGCCAGTAGTGGCCCCCGTGTGGACAGGGGGCTTCAGCCCCAGCATTTT
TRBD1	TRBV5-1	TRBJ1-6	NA	CASSLATGTSPLHF	TGCGCCAGCAGCTTGGCGACAGGGACTTCACCCCTCCACTTT
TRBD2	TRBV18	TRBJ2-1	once	CASSPPLAGGPINEQFF	TGTGCCAGCTCACCACCGCTTGCGGGAGGGCCGATCAATGAGCAGTTCTTC